This entry lists 32 T cell receptor beta chains sequenced from one sample in a study of blood T cell repertoires in COVID-19. Method: immunoSEQ multiplex PCR; TCRdb's copy keeps in-frame clones and lacks some. Among 310,000 or so clones listed, approximately 91% were seen once. The sample comprised peripheral blood. Every receptor here comes from a woman aged 25 to 39 with COVID-19, enrolled during active disease.

The table lists this clone with a count of one. The V and J genes are TRBV28 and TRBJ2-5; D ambiguous. Germline CDR1 and CDR2: MDHEN and SYDVKM. The CDR3 contains 13 residues. The V end lost 3 bases, the J end lost 1 base, and 6 bases lay between the germline ends. CDR3 DNA: TGTGCCAGCAGTTTCGAAGCCCAAGAGACCCAGTACTTC. Protein product: CASSFEAQETQYF.

The genes are TRBV30 and TRBJ2-1, with D perhaps TRBD2 (6 bases). The ends were cut back, 2 bases at V and 0 bases at J, with 8 bases in the middle. Germline lookup yields CDR1 GTSNPN and CDR2 SVGIG (reference sequence). This CDR3 comprises 14 residues. CDR3 sequence: CAWSMGGSYNEQFF. CDR3 DNA sequence: TGTGCCTGGAGTATGGGGGGCTCCTACAATGAGCAGTTCTTC.

The CDR3 DNA sequence: TGTGCCAGCGGGAGTTACGGGGGCTACGAGCAGTACTTC. As protein: CASGSYGGYEQYF. The chain uses TRBV7-2 and TRBJ2-7, with D perhaps matching TRBD2 (6 bases). CDR3 length: 13 amino acids. The V gene's germline CDR1 is SGHTA and CDR2 FQGNSA. V lost 8 bases to trimming and J lost 3 bases, with 14 bases between them.

This clone was counted a few times. V gene TRBV14 combines with J gene TRBJ1-1; 8 nucleotides line up with TRBD1. Per germline, CDR1 SGHDN and CDR2 FVKESK. V was pared by 5 bases and J by 1 base, with 6 bases of the junction left unmatched. The CDR3 has 15 residues. The CDR3 nucleotides are TGTGCCAGCAGCATCCGGACAGGGAGGAACACTGAAGCTTTCTTT. As protein: CASSIRTGRNTEAFF. Supplemented by reference TRBV14 and TRBJ1-1, the full variable domain reads EAGVTQFPSHSVIEKGQTVTLRCDPISGHDNLYWYRRVMGKEIKFLLHFVKESKQDESGMPNNRFLAERTGGTYSTLKVQPAELEDSGVYFCASSIRTGRNTEAFFGQGTRLTVV.

The chain couples TRBV20-1 to TRBJ1-6; a weak D match, TRBD1 (6 bases). Germline CDR1 and CDR2: DFQATT and SNEGSKA (reference sequence). This CDR3 has 11 residues. Trimming left V 3 bases short and J 14 bases short, with 11 bases between. As DNA, the CDR3 is TGCAGTGCTAGGGTACAGGGATCCCTCCACTTT. It yields the protein CSARVQGSLHF.

The chain combines TRBV7-2 with TRBJ1-5; 8 nucleotides match TRBD1. Germline lookup yields CDR1 SGHTA and CDR2 FQGNSA. The junction had 6 bases not matched to a gene; V was cut back by 6 bases and J by 2 bases. This CDR3 has 15 amino acids. The CDR3 DNA reads TGTGCCAGCAGTTTTGGACAGGGAGGCAATCAGCCCCAGCATTTT. Protein: CASSFGQGGNQPQHF.

The V gene is TRBV4-1, the J gene TRBJ2-3; D is possibly TRBD2 (5 bases). Germline V lookup: CDR1 MGHRA, CDR2 YSYEKL. The CDR3 length is 13 residues. Trimming removed 4 bases at V and 11 bases at J, with 16 bases between. Here the CDR3 reads CASSLGYEREQYF. The CDR3 DNA reads as TGCGCCAGCAGCCTGGGTTACGAGAGGGAGCAGTATTTT.

The chain links TRBV20-1 to TRBJ2-7; the D gene is possibly TRBD1 (6 bases). The CDR3 contains 12 residues. Per the germline V gene, CDR1 is DFQATT and CDR2 is SNEGSKA (reference sequence). V lost 3 bases and J 3 bases, leaving 9 bases between the germline ends. This CDR3 reads CSASSGDYEQYF. The CDR3 DNA follows: TGCAGTGCTAGTTCAGGGGACTACGAGCAGTACTTC.

V and J are TRBV5-4 and TRBJ1-2; 7 nucleotides align to TRBD1. Trimming at V came to 4 bases and at J to 8 bases, leaving 8 bases not matched to a gene. Per the germline V gene, CDR1 is SGHNT and CDR2 is YYREEE (reference sequence). This CDR3 has 13 residues. CDR3 coding DNA: TGTGCCAGCAGCGACGACAGGGCCTGGGGCTACACCTTC. Its protein is CASSDDRAWGYTF.

The chain joins TRBV12-5 to TRBJ2-5; a weak D match, TRBD2 (5 bases). Between the trimmed V and J ends, which lost 7 bases and 5 bases, there was a span of 14 bases. Germline V CDR1 and CDR2: LGHNT, FRNRAP. The CDR3 sequence is 13 residues long. The CDR3 coding sequence is TGTGCTAGTGCCCCGATATGGGAGGAGACCCAGTACTTC. Translated: CASAPIWEETQYF.

J is TRBJ1-2 and V is TRBV12-2. TRBV12-2 constitutes a pseudogene. This CDR3 has 15 amino acids. Here the CDR3 DNA reads TGTGCAAGTCGCTTGCGTGGTCTAGCCCTATATGGCTACACCTTC. This translates into CASRLRGLALYGYTF.

This chain's CDR3 is CASSQIVVYEQYF. The CDR3 DNA follows: TGCGCCAGCAGCCAAATTGTAGTTTACGAGCAGTACTTC. This sequence joins TRBV4-1 and TRBJ2-7; the D is unclear. The CDR3 is 13 amino acids. The germline gives CDR1 MGHRA, CDR2 YSYEKL. Trimming pared 2 bases from V and 4 bases from J, leaving 9 bases between.

The chain has TRBV30 and TRBJ1-5; a weak D match, TRBD1 (5 bases). The CDR3 spans 16 residues. Germline V gives CDR1 GTSNPN, CDR2 SVGIG (reference sequence). V lost 2 bases, J lost 0 bases, and 14 bases lay in between. The CDR3 DNA is TGTGCCTGGAGTTGGGGGGGTCCAGGTAGCAATCAGCCCCAGCATTTT. Its protein product is CAWSWGGPGSNQPQHF.

This rearrangement joins TRBV7-3 to TRBJ2-1, with TRBD1 identical over 7 bases. J was trimmed by 3 bases and V by 5 bases; bases with no gene match: 10. From germline, CDR1 is SGHTA and CDR2 FQGTGA. This CDR3 spans 16 amino acids. This CDR3 is CASSTRQGKDYNEQFF. CDR3 coding DNA: TGTGCCAGCAGCACACGACAGGGAAAGGACTACAATGAGCAGTTCTTC. The variable domain in full, with the rest retrieved from reference TRBV7-3 and TRBJ2-1, is GAGVSQTPSNKVTEKGKYVELRCDPISGHTALYWYRQSLGQGPEFLIYFQGTGAADDSGLPNDRFFAVRPEGSVSTLKIQRTERGDSAVYLCASSTRQGKDYNEQFFGPGTRLTVL.

Turning to this clone: Different DNA sequences within this sample yield the same CDR3. CDR3 sequence (DNA): TGTGCCTGGAGTCTACTAGCGGGCACAGATACGCAGTATTTT. Translated, it gives CAWSLLAGTDTQYF. V and J are TRBV30 and TRBJ2-3, with 8 positions matching TRBD2. Germline loops: CDR1 GTSNPN, CDR2 SVGIG (reference sequence). The V gene end was trimmed by 2 bases and the J gene end by 1 base; junction bases not matched to a gene: 2. The CDR3 runs 14 residues.

The J gene is TRBJ1-2, the V gene TRBV18; D is ambiguous. V was trimmed by 0 bases and J by 4 bases, leaving 12 bases between them. The CDR3 totals 15 residues. Germline lookup yields CDR1 KGHSH and CDR2 LQKENI. CDR3 amino acids: CASSPPEWALYGYTF. The CDR3 DNA follows: TGTGCCAGCTCACCACCGGAATGGGCGCTCTATGGCTACACCTTC.

The chain carries TRBV10-3 and TRBJ2-3; maybe TRBD2 (6 bases). The CDR3 loop spans 13 amino acids. Germline CDR1 is ENHRY and CDR2 is SYGVKD. V was trimmed by 5 bases and J by 2 bases, leaving 8 bases between them. The CDR3 nucleotides read TGTGCCATCAGTCGGACTACCACAGATACGCAGTATTTT. Its translation: CAISRTTTDTQYF.

This clone was recorded only once. The CDR3 DNA reads TGCGCCAGCAGCCAAGTGGGCTCTGGCACAGATACGCAGTATTTT. This codes for CASSQVGSGTDTQYF. The chain links TRBV4-3 to TRBJ2-3; no definite D call. The length of the CDR3 is 15 residues. Germline CDR1 reads LGHNA; CDR2 reads YSLEER. V was pared by 1 base and J by 1 base, with 9 bases between.

V is TRBV6-5 and J is TRBJ1-2, with 7 positions matching TRBD1. The germline V gene encodes CDR1 MNHEY and CDR2 SVGAGI. The CDR3 length is 12 residues. With 2 bases clipped from V and 8 bases from J, the junction kept 2 bases outside the gene matches. The chain's CDR3 is CASSYRGRGYTF. The CDR3 DNA reads as TGTGCCAGCAGTTACAGGGGGCGAGGCTACACCTTC.

The CDR3 here is CASSTGTGAYEQYF. The CDR3, as DNA: TGTGCCAGTAGTACCGGGACAGGGGCCTACGAGCAGTACTTC. This sequence joins TRBV19 and TRBJ2-7, with 10 bases aligning to TRBD1. The CDR3 has 14 residues. Trimming took 4 bases from V and 2 from J; bases not matched to a gene: 2. Germline V gives CDR1 LNHDA, CDR2 SQIVND (reference sequence).

This rearrangement joins TRBV6-2 or TRBV6-3 to TRBJ2-7, with 11 bases fitting TRBD2. V trimming: 4 bases; J trimming: 2 bases; junction bases outside the gene matches: 1. The germline gives CDR1 MNHEY, CDR2 SVGEGT. The CDR3 extends over 14 amino acids. CDR3 residues: CASSLAGGPYEQYF. The DNA of the CDR3 is TGTGCCAGCAGTTTAGCGGGAGGGCCCTACGAGCAGTACTTC.

CDR3 sequence reads: CASSLKQAPWNEQFF. The CDR3 nucleotides are TGTGCCAGCAGCTTGAAGCAGGCCCCATGGAATGAGCAGTTCTTC. This sequence joins TRBV5-6 and TRBJ2-1; D is unresolved. CDR1 and CDR2 from the germline V gene are SGHDT and YYEEEE. The CDR3 spans 15 residues. Between the trimmed V and J ends, which lost 1 base and 7 bases, there was a span of 15 bases.

The V call is TRBV28, the J call TRBJ1-4; 9 bases map to TRBD1. Trimming removed 6 bases from V and 3 bases from J; junction bases left unmatched: 14. This CDR3 is 18 amino acids long. Germline V gives CDR1 MDHEN, CDR2 SYDVKM. CDR3 in DNA: TGTGCCAGCAGCTCAACCGGGACAGGGCCTGCGGCTAATGAAAAACTGTTTTTT. Amino acid sequence: CASSSTGTGPAANEKLFF. The full variable domain, completed using reference TRBV28 and TRBJ1-4, is DVKVTQSSRYLVKRTGEKVFLECVQDMDHENMFWYRQDPGLGLRLIYFSYDVKMKEKGDIPEGYSVSREKKERFSLILESASTNQTSMYLCASSSTGTGPAANEKLFFGSGTQLSVL.

The chain has TRBV21-1 and TRBJ1-5; the table's D call TRBD1 went unverified against the DNA. TRBV21-1 corresponds to a pseudogene. The CDR3 sequence is 15 residues long. CDR3 DNA: TGTGCCAGCAGCTCACAGGGTTATCGGCATCAGCCCCAGCATTTT. Translated: CASSSQGYRHQPQHF.

The chain links TRBV2 to TRBJ2-7, with 9 bases matching TRBD1. CDR3 size: 15 residues. Germline V gene lookup returns CDR1 SNHLY and CDR2 FYNNEI. Germline trimming cut 6 bases from V and 2 bases from J; bases unmatched to any gene: 8. The CDR3 DNA is TGTGCCAGCAGGGTCGACAGGGGGAATACCTACGAGCAGTACTTC. It yields the protein CASRVDRGNTYEQYF.

The chain joins TRBV7-3 to TRBJ2-3, with D maybe TRBD2 (5 bases). V lost 5 bases and J lost 6, with 9 bases in between. CDR1 is SGHTA, CDR2 FQGTGA, per germline. The CDR3 covers 12 residues. CDR3 in DNA: TGTGCCAGCAGCATCCCGGGGGATACGCAGTATTTT. This gives the protein CASSIPGDTQYF.

The gene calls are TRBV28 and TRBJ1-1; TRBD1 might be the D (6 bases). The CDR3 is made up of 12 amino acids. Germline V gene sequence: CDR1 MDHEN, CDR2 SYDVKM. Trimming stripped 5 bases from V and 10 bases from J, with 14 bases between. The CDR3 protein is CASSPQPRGAFF. As DNA, the CDR3 is TGTGCCAGCAGTCCCCAACCCAGGGGAGCTTTCTTT.

The chain couples TRBV4-3 to TRBJ2-1; TRBD2 matches at 8 bases. The V and J ends lost 0 bases and 6 bases, in that order; junction bases with no gene match: 4. Germline V gives CDR1 LGHNA, CDR2 YSLEER. This CDR3 has 15 residues. The CDR3 loop reads CASSQDPGLANEQFF. The CDR3 DNA sequence: TGCGCCAGCAGCCAAGACCCAGGACTAGCCAATGAGCAGTTCTTC.

This clone was seen just once. This CDR3 is also generated by other DNA sequences in the sample. This sequence joins TRBV4-1 and TRBJ1-1, with a tentative D call TRBD1 (5 bases). This CDR3 comprises 16 residues. Trimming left V 1 base short and J 1 base short, with 13 bases between. Germline CDR1 MGHRA, CDR2 YSYEKL. CDR3 sequence: CASSQVRQGGNTEAFF. CDR3 sequence (DNA): TGCGCCAGCAGCCAAGTTCGTCAGGGAGGGAACACTGAAGCTTTCTTT.

V and J are TRBV6-1 and TRBJ2-7; TRBD2 matches at 9 bases. V dropped 3 bases and J dropped 6; count of bases not matched to a gene: 9. The CDR3 totals 15 residues. Per the germline V gene, CDR1 is MNHNS and CDR2 is SASEGT. The CDR3 loop reads CASSDLAGAIGEQYF. DNA for the CDR3: TGTGCCAGCAGTGATTTAGCGGGAGCGATCGGCGAGCAGTACTTC.

The chain links TRBV29-1 to TRBJ1-5, with 11 bases fitting TRBD1. The CDR3 is made up of 13 amino acids. The germline V gene encodes CDR1 SQVTM and CDR2 ANQGSEA. The junction had 0 bases not matched to a gene; V was cut back by 6 bases and J by 2 bases. The CDR3 DNA reads as TGCAGCGTGGGACAGGGGGGCAATCAGCCCCAGCATTTT. Encoded protein: CSVGQGGNQPQHF.

The CDR3 DNA sequence: TGCGCCAGCAGCTTCCGACAGGGGCGCACAGATACGCAGTATTTT. Residues: CASSFRQGRTDTQYF. The chain recombines TRBV5-1 with TRBJ2-3; TRBD1 aligns across 8 bases. V dropped 2 bases and J dropped 1; count of bases not matched to a gene: 3. CDR3 size: 15 residues. Germline V gene data show CDR1 as SGHRS and CDR2 as YFSETQ.